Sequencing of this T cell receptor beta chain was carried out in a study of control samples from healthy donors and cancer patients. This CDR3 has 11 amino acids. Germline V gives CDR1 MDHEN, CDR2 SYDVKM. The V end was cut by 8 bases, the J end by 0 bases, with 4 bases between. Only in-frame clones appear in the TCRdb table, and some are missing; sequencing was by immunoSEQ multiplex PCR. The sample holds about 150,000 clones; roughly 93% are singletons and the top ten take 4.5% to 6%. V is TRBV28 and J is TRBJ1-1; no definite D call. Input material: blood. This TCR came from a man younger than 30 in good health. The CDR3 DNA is TGTGCCAGCGTTTTGAACACTGAAGCTTTCTTT. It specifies CASVLNTEAFF.